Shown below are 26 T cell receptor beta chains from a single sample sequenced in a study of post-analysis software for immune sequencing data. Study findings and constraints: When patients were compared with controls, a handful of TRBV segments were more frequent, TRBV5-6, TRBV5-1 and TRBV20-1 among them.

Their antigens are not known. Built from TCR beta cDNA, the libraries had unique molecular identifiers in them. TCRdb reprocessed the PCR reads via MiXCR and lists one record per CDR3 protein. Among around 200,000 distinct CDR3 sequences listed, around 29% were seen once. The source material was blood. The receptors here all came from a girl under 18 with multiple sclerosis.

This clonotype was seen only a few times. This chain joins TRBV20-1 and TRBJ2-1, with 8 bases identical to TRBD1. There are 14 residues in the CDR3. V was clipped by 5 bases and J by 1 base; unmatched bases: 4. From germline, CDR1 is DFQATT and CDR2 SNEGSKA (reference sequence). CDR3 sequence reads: CSAPHRGSYNEQFF. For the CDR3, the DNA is TGCAGTGCTCCGCACAGGGGGTCCTACAATGAGCAGTTCTTC.

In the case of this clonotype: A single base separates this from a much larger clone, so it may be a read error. The CDR3 reads CASSQLNWRGHREQYF. The CDR3, as DNA: TGTGCCAGCAGCCAGCTAAATTGGCGGGGGCATAGAGAGCAGTACTTC. J is TRBJ2-7 and V is TRBV7-9; TRBD2 might be the D (7 bases). CDR1 is SEHNR and CDR2 is FQNEAQ in the germline V gene (reference sequence). V lost 5 bases and J lost 7, with 24 bases in between. The CDR3 consists of 16 residues.

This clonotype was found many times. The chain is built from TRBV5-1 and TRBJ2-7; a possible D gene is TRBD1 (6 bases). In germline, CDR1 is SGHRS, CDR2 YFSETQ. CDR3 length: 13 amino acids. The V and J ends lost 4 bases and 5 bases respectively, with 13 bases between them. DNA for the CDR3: TGCGCCAGCAGCCGGGACAATGGGGACGAGCAGTACTTC. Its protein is CASSRDNGDEQYF.

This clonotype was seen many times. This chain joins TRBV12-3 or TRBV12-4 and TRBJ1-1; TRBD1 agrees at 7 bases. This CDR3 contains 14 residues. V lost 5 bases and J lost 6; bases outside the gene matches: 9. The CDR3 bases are TGTGCCAGCAGTCAACCCGACAGGGAGTCTGAAGCTTTCTTT. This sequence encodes CASSQPDRESEAFF.

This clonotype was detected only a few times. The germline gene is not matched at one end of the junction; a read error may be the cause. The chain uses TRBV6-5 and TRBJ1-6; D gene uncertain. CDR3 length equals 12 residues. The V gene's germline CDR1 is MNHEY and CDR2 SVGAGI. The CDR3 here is CASSYSTEPPHF. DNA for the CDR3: TGTGCCAGCAGTTACTCGACTGAACCCCCCCACTTT.

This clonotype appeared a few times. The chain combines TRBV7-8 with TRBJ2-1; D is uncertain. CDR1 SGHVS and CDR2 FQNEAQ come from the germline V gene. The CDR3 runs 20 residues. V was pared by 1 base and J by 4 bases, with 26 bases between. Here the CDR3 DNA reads TGTGCCAGCAGCTTAGTTCGCAGCAGGAGAGATTCGCAAAGTTACAATGAGCAGTTCTTC. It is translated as CASSLVRSRRDSQSYNEQFF.

This chain's CDR3 is CASSSLTTNKETQYF. CDR3 DNA sequence: TGTGCCAGCAGCTCCCTGACTACTAACAAAGAGACCCAGTACTTC. J is TRBJ2-5 and V is TRBV7-3; a weak D match, TRBD2 (5 bases). Germline-derived CDR1 and CDR2 are SGHTA and FQGTGA. The CDR3 covers 15 residues. V lost 4 bases and J 3 bases, leaving 15 bases between the germline ends.

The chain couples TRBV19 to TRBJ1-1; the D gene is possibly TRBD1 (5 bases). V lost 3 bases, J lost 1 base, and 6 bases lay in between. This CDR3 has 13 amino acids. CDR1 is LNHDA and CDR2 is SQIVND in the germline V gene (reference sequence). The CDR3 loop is CASSMGTNTEAFF. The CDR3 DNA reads TGTGCCAGTAGTATGGGGACGAACACTGAAGCTTTCTTT.

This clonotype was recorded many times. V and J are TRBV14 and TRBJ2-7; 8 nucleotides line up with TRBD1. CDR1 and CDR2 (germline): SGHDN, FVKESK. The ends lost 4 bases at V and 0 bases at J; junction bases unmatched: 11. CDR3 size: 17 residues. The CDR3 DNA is TGTGCCAGCAGCCCGCTAGGACAGGGACTTAGCTCCTACGAGCAGTACTTC. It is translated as CASSPLGQGLSSYEQYF.

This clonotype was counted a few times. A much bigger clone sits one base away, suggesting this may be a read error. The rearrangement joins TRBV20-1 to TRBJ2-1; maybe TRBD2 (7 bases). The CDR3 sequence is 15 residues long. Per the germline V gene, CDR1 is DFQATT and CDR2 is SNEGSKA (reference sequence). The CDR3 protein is CSASNGGGSNNEQFF. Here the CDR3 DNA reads TGCAGTGCTAGCAATGGCGGGGGCTCCAACAATGAGCAGTTCTTC.

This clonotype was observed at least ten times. CDR3 DNA: TGTGCCAGCAGTTTGTGGACAGGGGCCTCTGGGGCCAACGTCCTGACTTTC. Its protein is CASSLWTGASGANVLTF. This chain links TRBV12-3 or TRBV12-4 with TRBJ2-6, with 9 bases fitting TRBD1. With 3 bases clipped from V and 0 bases from J, the junction kept 3 bases outside the gene matches. This CDR3 comprises 17 residues.

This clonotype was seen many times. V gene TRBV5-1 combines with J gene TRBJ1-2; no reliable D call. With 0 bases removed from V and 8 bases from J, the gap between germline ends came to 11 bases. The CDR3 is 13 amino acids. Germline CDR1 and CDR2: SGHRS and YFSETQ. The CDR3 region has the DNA TGCGCCAGCAGCTTGGTTTCAGGAGGAGGCTACACCTTC. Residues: CASSLVSGGGYTF. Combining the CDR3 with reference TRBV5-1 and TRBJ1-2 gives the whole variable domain KAGVTQTPRYLIKTRGQQVTLSCSPISGHRSVSWYQQTPGQGLQFLFEYFSETQRNKGNFPGRFSGRQFSNSRSEMNVSTLELGDSALYLCASSLVSGGGYTFGSGTRLTVV.

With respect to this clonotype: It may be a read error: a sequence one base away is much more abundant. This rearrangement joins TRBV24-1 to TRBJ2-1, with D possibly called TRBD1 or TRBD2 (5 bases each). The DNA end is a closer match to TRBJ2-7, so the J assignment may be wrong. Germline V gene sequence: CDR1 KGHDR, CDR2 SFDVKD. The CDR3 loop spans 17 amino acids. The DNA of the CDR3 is TGTGCCACCAGTGATTTGCAGGGAGCTAGCTCCTACAATGAGCAGTACTTC. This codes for CATSDLQGASSYNEQYF.

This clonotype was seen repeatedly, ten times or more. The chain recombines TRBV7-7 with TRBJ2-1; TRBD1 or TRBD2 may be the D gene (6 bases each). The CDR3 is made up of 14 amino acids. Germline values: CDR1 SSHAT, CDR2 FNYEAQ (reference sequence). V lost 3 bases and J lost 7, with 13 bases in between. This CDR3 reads CASSLSGAGNEQFF. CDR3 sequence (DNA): TGTGCCAGCAGCTTGTCGGGGGCCGGGAATGAGCAGTTCTTC.

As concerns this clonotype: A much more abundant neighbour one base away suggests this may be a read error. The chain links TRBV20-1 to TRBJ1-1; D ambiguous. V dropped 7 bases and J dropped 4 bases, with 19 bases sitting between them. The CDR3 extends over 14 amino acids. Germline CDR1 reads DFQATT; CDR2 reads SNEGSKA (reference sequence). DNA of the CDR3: TGCAGTGTTAACCTGGATACCCGGCTCACTGAAGCTTTCTTT. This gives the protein CSVNLDTRLTEAFF.

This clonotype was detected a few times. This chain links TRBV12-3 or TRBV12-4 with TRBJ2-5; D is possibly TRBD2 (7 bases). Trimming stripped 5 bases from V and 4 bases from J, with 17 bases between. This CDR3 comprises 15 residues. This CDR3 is CASSPKRGGGETQYF. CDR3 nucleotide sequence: TGTGCCAGCAGTCCCAAAAGAGGGGGGGGAGAGACCCAGTACTTC.

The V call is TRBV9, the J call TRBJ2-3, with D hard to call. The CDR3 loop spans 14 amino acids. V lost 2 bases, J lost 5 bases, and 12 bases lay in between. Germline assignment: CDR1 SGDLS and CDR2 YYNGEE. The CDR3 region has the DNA TGTGCCAGCAGCGTGTACCAGGAACAAGATACGCAGTATTTT. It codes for CASSVYQEQDTQYF.

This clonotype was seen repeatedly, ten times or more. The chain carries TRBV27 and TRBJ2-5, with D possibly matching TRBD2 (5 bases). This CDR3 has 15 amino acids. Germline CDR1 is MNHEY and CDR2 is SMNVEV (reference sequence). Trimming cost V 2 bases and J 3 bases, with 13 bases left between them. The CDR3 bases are TGTGCCAGCAGTTTAGCGAGGATGGGAGAAGAGACCCAGTACTTC. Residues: CASSLARMGEETQYF.

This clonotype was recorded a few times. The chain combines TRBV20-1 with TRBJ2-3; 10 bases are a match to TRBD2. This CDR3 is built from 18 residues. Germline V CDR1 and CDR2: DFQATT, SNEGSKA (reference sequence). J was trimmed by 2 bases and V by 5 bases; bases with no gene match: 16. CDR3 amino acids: CSARTSRTSGLYTDTQYF. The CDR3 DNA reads TGCAGTGCTCGCACCAGTCGGACTAGCGGATTATACACAGATACGCAGTATTTT.

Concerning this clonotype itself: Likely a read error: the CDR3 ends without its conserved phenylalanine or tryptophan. The CDR3 DNA reads TGTGCCAGCAGCCCGTCGGTTTATGCGGGACACCAAGAGACCCAGTACGTC. Translated, it gives CASSPSVYAGHQETQYV. The rearrangement uses TRBV14 and TRBJ2-5; D perhaps matches TRBD2 (6 bases). Deletions cut 4 bases from V and 0 bases from J, with 18 bases between. Germline lookup yields CDR1 SGHDN and CDR2 FVKESK. This CDR3 is built from 17 residues.

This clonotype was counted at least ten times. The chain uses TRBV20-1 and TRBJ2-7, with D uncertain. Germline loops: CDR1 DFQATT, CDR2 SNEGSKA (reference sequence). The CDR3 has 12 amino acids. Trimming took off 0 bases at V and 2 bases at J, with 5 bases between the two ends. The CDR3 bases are TGCAGTGCTAGAGATGGCGCCTACGAGCAGTACTTC. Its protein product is CSARDGAYEQYF.

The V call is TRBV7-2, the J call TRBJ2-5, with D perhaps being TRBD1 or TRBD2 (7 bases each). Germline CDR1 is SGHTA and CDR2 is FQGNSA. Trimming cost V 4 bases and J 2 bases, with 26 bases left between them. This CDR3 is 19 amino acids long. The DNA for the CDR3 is TGTGCCAGCAGCTACCCCTTGGGGGGGACAGCGGAAATGCAAGAGACCCAGTACTTC. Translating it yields CASSYPLGGTAEMQETQYF.

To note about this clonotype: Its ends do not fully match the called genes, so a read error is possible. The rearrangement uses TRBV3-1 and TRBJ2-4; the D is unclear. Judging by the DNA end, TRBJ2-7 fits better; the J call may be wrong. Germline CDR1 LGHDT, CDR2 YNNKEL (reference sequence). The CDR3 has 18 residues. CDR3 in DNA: TGTGCCAGAAGCCAAGATTTCCCCGACCAGGTCCTTAGGGACGAGCAGTACTTC. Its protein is CARSQDFPDQVLRDEQYF.

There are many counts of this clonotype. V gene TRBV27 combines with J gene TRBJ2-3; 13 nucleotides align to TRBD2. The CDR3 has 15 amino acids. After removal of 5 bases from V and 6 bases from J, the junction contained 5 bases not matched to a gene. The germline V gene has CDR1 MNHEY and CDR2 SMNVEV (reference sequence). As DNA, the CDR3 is TGTGCCAGCAGTAACGGACTAGCGGGGGTCGATACGCAGTATTTT. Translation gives CASSNGLAGVDTQYF.

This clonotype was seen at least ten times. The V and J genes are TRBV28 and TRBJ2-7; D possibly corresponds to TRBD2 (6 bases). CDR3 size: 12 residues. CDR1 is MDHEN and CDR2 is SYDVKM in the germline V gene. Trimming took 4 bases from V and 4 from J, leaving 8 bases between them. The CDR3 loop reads CASSYRGYEQYF. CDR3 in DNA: TGTGCCAGCAGTTACCGGGGGTACGAGCAGTACTTC.

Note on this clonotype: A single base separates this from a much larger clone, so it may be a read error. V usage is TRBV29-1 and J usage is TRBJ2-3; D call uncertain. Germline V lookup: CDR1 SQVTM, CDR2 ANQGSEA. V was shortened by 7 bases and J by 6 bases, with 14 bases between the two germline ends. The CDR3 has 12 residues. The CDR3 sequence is CSGFTEWDTQYF. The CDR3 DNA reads TGCAGCGGTTTCACGGAATGGGATACGCAGTATTTT.